A single sample gave rise to the 5 T cell receptor beta chains below, sequenced in a study of T cell responses to AZD1222 COVID-19 vaccine. Here immunoSEQ multiplex PCR was the method, and the copy in TCRdb shows in-frame clones only, minus some. Of about 120,000 clones in the sample, 88% were seen once. This material consisted of peripheral blood, taken on day 0 of AZD1222 vaccination. The receptors here all came from an adult in good health.

V is TRBV25-1 and J is TRBJ1-2; 11 bases map to TRBD1. The CDR3 runs 15 residues. CDR1 is MGHDK and CDR2 is SYGVNS in the germline V gene. Trimming removed 3 bases from V and 4 bases from J; junction bases left unmatched: 4. CDR3 nucleotide sequence: TGTGCCAGCAGTGAGCCGGGACAGGGGGGCTATGGCTACACCTTC. As protein: CASSEPGQGGYGYTF.

V gene TRBV7-6 combines with J gene TRBJ1-5; 11 bases align to TRBD1. The junction had 6 bases not matched to a gene; V was cut back by 5 bases and J by 3 bases. This CDR3 is built from 16 residues. Per germline, CDR1 SGHVS and CDR2 FNYEAQ. Here the CDR3 reads CASSQGTGGSNQPQHF. The CDR3 region has the DNA TGTGCCAGCAGCCAAGGGACAGGGGGTTCCAATCAGCCCCAGCATTTT. Looking up the rest from reference TRBV7-6 and TRBJ1-5 gives the full variable domain: GAGVSQSPRYKVTKRGQDVALRCDPISGHVSLYWYRQALGQGPEFLTYFNYEAQQDKSGLPNDRFSAERPEGSISTLTIQRTEQRDSAMYRCASSQGTGGSNQPQHFGDGTRLSIL.

The rearrangement uses TRBV27 and TRBJ1-1, with no clear D. The CDR3 consists of 13 residues. Trimming took 2 bases from V and 1 from J, leaving 5 bases between them. Germline V gene data show CDR1 as MNHEY and CDR2 as SMNVEV (reference sequence). The CDR3 here is CASSLVRNTEAFF. CDR3 bases: TGTGCCAGCAGTTTAGTGAGGAACACTGAAGCTTTCTTT.

V is TRBV3-1 (or the pseudogene TRBV3-2) and J is TRBJ1-5; unclear D gene. V was pared by 2 bases and J by 3 bases, with 5 bases between. CDR1 and CDR2 from the germline V gene are LGHDT and YNNKEL (reference sequence). The CDR3 totals 13 residues. The CDR3 sequence is CASSQFINQPQHF. The CDR3 DNA is TGTGCCAGCAGCCAATTTATCAATCAGCCCCAGCATTTT.

V and J are TRBV7-2 and TRBJ1-1, with D possibly being TRBD1 (5 bases). Germline V gene sequence: CDR1 SGHTA, CDR2 FQGNSA. Trimming took 3 bases from V and 4 from J, leaving 12 bases between them. The CDR3 is 14 amino acids. The CDR3 nucleotides are TGTGCCAGCAGCTTGATGGGGGGGAGCACTGAAGCTTTCTTT. Protein sequence: CASSLMGGSTEAFF. Using reference TRBV7-2 and TRBJ1-1 for the parts outside the CDR3, the full variable domain is GAGVSQSPSNKVTEKGKDVELRCDPISGHTALYWYRQSLGQGLEFLIYFQGNSAPDKSGLPSDRFSAERTGGSVSTLTIQRTQQEDSAVYLCASSLMGGSTEAFFGQGTRLTVV.